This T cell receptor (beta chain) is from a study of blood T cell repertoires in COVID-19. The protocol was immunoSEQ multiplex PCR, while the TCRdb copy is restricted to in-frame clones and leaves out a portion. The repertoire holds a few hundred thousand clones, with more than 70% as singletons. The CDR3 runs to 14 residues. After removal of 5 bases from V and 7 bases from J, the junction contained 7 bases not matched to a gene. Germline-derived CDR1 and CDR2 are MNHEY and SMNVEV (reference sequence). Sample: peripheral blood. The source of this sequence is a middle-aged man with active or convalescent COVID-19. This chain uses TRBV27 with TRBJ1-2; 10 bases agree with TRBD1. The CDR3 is CASSTYGQGVGYTF. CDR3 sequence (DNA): TGTGCCAGCAGTACTTACGGACAGGGGGTTGGCTACACCTTC.